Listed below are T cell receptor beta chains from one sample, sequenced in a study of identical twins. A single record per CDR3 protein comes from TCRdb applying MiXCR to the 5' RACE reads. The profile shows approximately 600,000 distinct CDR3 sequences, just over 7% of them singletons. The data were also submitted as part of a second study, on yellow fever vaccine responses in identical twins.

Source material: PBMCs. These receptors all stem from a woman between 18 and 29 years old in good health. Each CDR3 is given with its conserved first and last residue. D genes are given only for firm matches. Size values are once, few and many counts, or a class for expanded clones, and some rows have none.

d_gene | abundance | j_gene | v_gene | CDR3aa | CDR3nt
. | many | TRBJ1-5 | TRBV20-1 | CSATEEGANQPQHF | TGCAGTGCTACCGAGGAGGGTGCCAATCAGCCCCAGCATTTT
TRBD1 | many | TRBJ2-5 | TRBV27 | CASSSRQGRGETQYF | TGTGCCAGCAGCAGTAGACAGGGGAGAGGGGAGACCCAGTACTTC
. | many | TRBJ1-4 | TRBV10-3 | CAIRQQPNEKLFF | TGTGCCATCAGGCAGCAGCCAAATGAAAAACTGTTTTTT
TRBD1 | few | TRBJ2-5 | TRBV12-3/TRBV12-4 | CASSRTRDRDRETQYF | TGTGCCAGCAGTCGAACCCGGGACAGGGATCGGGAGACCCAGTACTTC
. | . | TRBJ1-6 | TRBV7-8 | CASSLGLGPGDSPLHF | TGTGCCAGCAGCTTAGGTCTGGGGCCGGGGGATTCACCCCTCCACTTT
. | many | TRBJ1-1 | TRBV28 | CASSLGSSRNTEAFF | TGTGCCAGCAGTTTGGGCAGTTCTCGGAACACTGAAGCTTTCTTT
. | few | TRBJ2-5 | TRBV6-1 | CASRDYTGHPQETQYF | TGTGCCAGCAGGGACTATACAGGACACCCCCAAGAGACCCAGTACTTC
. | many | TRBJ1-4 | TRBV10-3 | CAISDPVQGGSEKLFF | TGTGCCATCAGTGACCCCGTACAGGGAGGTAGTGAAAAACTGTTTTTT
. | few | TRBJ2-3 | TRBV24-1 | CATSGSGVRNTQYF | TGTGCCACCAGTGGGTCAGGGGTCCGTAATACGCAGTATTTT
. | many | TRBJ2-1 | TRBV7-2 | CASSLSQGPYNEQFF | TGTGCCAGCAGCTTATCTCAGGGGCCGTACAATGAGCAGTTCTTC
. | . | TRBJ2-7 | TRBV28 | CASSVQTGEQYF | TGTGCCAGCAGTGTACAGACAGGAGAGCAGTACTTC
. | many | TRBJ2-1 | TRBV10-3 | CATVEGGAMNEQFF | TGTGCCACCGTCGAGGGGGGGGCCATGAATGAGCAGTTCTTC
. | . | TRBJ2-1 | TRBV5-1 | CASSLDARGLYNEQFF | TGCGCCAGCAGCTTGGATGCGCGGGGGCTTTACAATGAGCAGTTCTTC
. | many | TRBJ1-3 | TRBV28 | CASSLSWANSGNTIYF | TGTGCCAGCAGTTTATCGTGGGCAAACTCTGGAAACACCATATATTTT
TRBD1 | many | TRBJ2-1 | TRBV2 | CASKGTGLTGNEQFF | TGTGCCAGCAAAGGGACAGGGTTGACGGGCAATGAGCAGTTCTTC
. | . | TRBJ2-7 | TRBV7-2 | CASSQTQVLGIYEQYF | TGTGCCAGCAGCCAAACCCAGGTGCTAGGGATCTACGAGCAGTACTTC
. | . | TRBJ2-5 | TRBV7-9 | CASSTSLEETQYF | TGTGCCAGCTCCACTAGTTTAGAAGAGACCCAGTACTTC
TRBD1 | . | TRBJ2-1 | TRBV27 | CASSLIPVGQGRNEQFF | TGTGCCAGCAGTCTGATCCCTGTGGGACAGGGACGAAATGAGCAGTTCTTC
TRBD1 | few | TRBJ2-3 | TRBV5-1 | CASSHHGTGTTDTQYF | TGCGCCAGCAGCCACCACGGGACAGGGACCACAGATACGCAGTATTTT
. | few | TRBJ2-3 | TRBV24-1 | CATSDPDTTDTQYF | TGTGCCACCAGTGACCCGGACACCACAGATACGCAGTATTTT
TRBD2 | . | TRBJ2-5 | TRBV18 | CASSPAGLAGVRETQYF | TGTGCCAGCTCACCCGCCGGACTAGCGGGGGTTCGGGAGACCCAGTACTTC
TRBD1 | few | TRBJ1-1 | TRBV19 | CASSRTGTANTEAFF | TGTGCCAGTAGCCGCACCGGGACAGCGAACACTGAAGCTTTCTTT
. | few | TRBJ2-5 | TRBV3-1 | CASSQPLMRETQYF | TGTGCCAGCAGCCAACCCCTTATGCGAGAGACCCAGTACTTC
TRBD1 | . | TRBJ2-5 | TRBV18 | CASSPGQGTQETQYF | TGTGCCAGCTCACCCGGACAGGGAACGCAAGAGACCCAGTACTTC
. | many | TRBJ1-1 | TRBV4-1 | CASSQVVGGGAFF | TGCGCCAGCAGCCAAGTCGTCGGGGGGGGAGCTTTCTTT
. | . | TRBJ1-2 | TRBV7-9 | CASSYLYLGANYGYTF | TGTGCCAGCAGCTATCTATATTTAGGGGCGAACTATGGCTACACCTTC
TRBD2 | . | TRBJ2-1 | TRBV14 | CASSHHRGGSYNEQFF | TGTGCCAGCAGCCACCACCGGGGGGGCTCCTACAATGAGCAGTTCTTC
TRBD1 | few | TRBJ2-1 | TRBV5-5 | CASSLGQGTCNEQFF | TGTGCCAGCAGCTTAGGACAGGGCACCTGTAATGAGCAGTTCTTC
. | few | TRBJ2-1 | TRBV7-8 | CASSAGVPFNEQFF | TGTGCCAGCAGCGCCGGGGTTCCGTTCAATGAGCAGTTCTTC
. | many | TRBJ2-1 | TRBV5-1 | CASSLLAAGSREQFF | TGCGCCAGCAGCTTGTTAGCTGCGGGGTCGCGTGAGCAGTTCTTC
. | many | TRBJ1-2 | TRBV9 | CASSVQDNYGYTF | TGTGCCAGCAGCGTCCAGGATAACTATGGCTACACCTTC
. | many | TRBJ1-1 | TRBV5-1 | CASSLAAGSTEAFF | TGCGCCAGCAGCTTGGCAGCAGGGAGCACTGAAGCTTTCTTT
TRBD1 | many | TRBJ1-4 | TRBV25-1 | CASSEPQNPGAGGNEKLFF | TGTGCCAGCAGTGAACCCCAGAATCCCGGGGCAGGGGGCAATGAAAAACTGTTTTTT
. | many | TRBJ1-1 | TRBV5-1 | CASSLASDLGHTNTEAFF | TGCGCCAGCAGCTTGGCGTCGGATCTCGGACACACGAACACTGAAGCTTTCTTT
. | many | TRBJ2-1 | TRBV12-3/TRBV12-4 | CASRPRLSLYNEQFF | TGTGCCAGCAGACCAAGACTATCCTTATACAATGAGCAGTTCTTC
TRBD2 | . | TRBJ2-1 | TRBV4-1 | CASSQVRFAASGSTGQFF | TGCGCCAGCAGCCAAGTTCGGTTCGCGGCTAGCGGATCTACGGGGCAGTTCTTC
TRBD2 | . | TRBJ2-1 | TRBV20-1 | CSAGTSGRAVGEQFF | TGCAGTGCCGGAACTAGCGGGAGGGCCGTAGGTGAGCAGTTCTTC
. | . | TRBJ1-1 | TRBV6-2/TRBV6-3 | CASSGNFGTEAFF | TGTGCCAGCAGTGGGAATTTTGGTACTGAAGCTTTCTTT
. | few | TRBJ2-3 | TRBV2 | CASSAYGSSTDTQYF | TGTGCCAGCAGTGCCTACGGGTCCAGCACAGATACGCAGTATTTT
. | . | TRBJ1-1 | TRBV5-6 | CASRLTGGEAFF | TGTGCCAGCCGCCTGACGGGGGGAGAAGCTTTCTTT
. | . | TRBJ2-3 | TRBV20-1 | CSAGVPGGKSTDTQYF | TGCAGTGCGGGAGTCCCTGGCGGGAAAAGCACAGATACGCAGTATTTT
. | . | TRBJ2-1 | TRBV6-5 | CASSYPGGPHSYNEQFF | TGTGCCAGCAGTTACCCCGGGGGACCTCACTCCTACAATGAGCAGTTCTTC
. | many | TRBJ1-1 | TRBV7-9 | CASSFNLGRGVDTEAFF | TGTGCCAGCAGCTTTAATCTGGGAAGAGGTGTGGACACTGAAGCTTTCTTT
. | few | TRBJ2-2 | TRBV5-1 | CASSLGLATNTGELFF | TGCGCCAGCAGCTTGGGGTTGGCAACGAACACCGGGGAGCTGTTTTTT
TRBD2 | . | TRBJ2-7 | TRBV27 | CASSSVGAGGGEQYF | TGTGCCAGCAGTTCCGTTGGGGCGGGAGGGGGAGAGCAGTACTTC
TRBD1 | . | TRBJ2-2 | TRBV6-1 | CASRDPGQGFTGELFF | TGTGCCAGCAGGGATCCGGGACAGGGTTTTACGGGGGAGCTGTTTTTT
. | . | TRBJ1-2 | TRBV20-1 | CSTQETGGYTF | TGCAGTACACAGGAGACTGGAGGCTACACCTTC
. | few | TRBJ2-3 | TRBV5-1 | CASSLFMPSTDTQYF | TGCGCCAGCAGCTTGTTCATGCCTAGCACAGATACGCAGTATTTT
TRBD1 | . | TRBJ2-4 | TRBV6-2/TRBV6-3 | CASSALRDRERENIQYF | TGTGCCAGCAGTGCCCTTCGGGACAGGGAACGAGAAAACATTCAGTACTTC
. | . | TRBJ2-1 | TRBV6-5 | CASSSIGDHRSSYNEQFF | TGTGCCAGCAGTTCAATCGGGGACCACCGGAGCTCCTACAATGAGCAGTTCTTC
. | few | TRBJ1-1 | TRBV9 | CASSVIGSVNTEAFF | TGTGCCAGCAGCGTCATCGGCAGCGTGAACACTGAAGCTTTCTTT
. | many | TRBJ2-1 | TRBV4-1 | CASSQPLGSVEQFF | TGCGCCAGCAGCCAACCCCTTGGTAGCGTTGAGCAGTTCTTC
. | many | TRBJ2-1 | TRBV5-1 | CASSPAGGEQFF | TGCGCCAGCAGTCCGGCAGGCGGTGAGCAGTTCTTC
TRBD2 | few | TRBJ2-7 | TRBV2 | CANGAGASYEQYF | TGTGCCAACGGGGCGGGAGCCTCCTACGAGCAGTACTTC
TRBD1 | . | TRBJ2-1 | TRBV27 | CASSSILTGGTYNEQFF | TGTGCCAGCAGTTCAATTTTGACAGGGGGAACCTACAATGAGCAGTTCTTC
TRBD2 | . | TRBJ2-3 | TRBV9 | CASSVSGRAGTDTQYF | TGTGCCAGCAGCGTCAGCGGGAGGGCCGGGACAGATACGCAGTATTTT
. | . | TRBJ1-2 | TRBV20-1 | CSADRANYGYTF | TGCAGTGCTGATAGAGCTAACTATGGCTACACCTTC
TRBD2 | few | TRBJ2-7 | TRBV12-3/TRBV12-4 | CASSLTSSGAYEQYF | TGTGCCAGCAGTTTAACGTCTAGCGGGGCCTACGAGCAGTACTTC
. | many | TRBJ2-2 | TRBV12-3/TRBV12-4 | CATRPGNTGELFF | TGTGCCACCCGCCCAGGGAACACCGGGGAGCTGTTTTTT